One and the same sample provided the 2 T cell receptor beta chains below, sequenced in a study of response to subunit inactivated influenza vaccine. TCRdb fed the RT-PCR reads into MiXCR, producing one record per CDR3 protein. The data hold about 540,000 distinct CDR3 sequences, with roughly 23% observed a single time. These data were also filed under a second study, of T cells expressing NK-cell markers. From that report: UMIs were included in TCR beta cDNA generated by 5'RACE template switching.

Sequencing used CD4+ T cells sorted from PBMCs, obtained about 13 days after vaccination. The source is a man aged 50 to 60 who received an inactivated influenza vaccine.

This clonotype came up a few times. The V and J genes are TRBV20-1 and TRBJ2-1; 9 bases map to TRBD2. Germline V gene sequence: CDR1 DFQATT, CDR2 SNEGSKA (reference sequence). Germline trimming cut 3 bases from V and 2 bases from J; bases unmatched to any gene: 5. The length of the CDR3 is 15 residues. This CDR3 reads CSASDAGGPYNEQFF. The CDR3 bases are TGCAGTGCTAGCGATGCGGGAGGGCCCTACAATGAGCAGTTCTTC.

This clonotype was detected a few times. The chain joins TRBV18 to TRBJ2-5; D could derive from TRBD1 or TRBD2 (5 bases each). The V and J ends lost 0 bases and 1 base respectively, with 12 bases between them. Looked up from germline, CDR1 is KGHSH and CDR2 is LQKENI. The CDR3 covers 16 residues. CDR3 in DNA: TGTGCCAGCTCACCACCCGGGACGGTGACCCAAGAGACCCAGTACTTC. It yields the protein CASSPPGTVTQETQYF.